This T cell receptor beta chain appears in the sequencing data of a study of OX40 agonist ivuxolimab in advanced cancers. About the study: Patients in the trial were receiving intravenous ivuxolimab every 2 weeks, at doses of 0.01 to 10 mg/kg. Partial responses were recorded for three patients, including one with hepatocellular carcinoma and two with cutaneous melanoma. Study findings and constraints: Relatively little clonal expansion, among the lowest observed, appeared in partial responders at 0.1-3.0 mg/kg. Relative to CD4+ cells, CD8+ T cells on average had more expanded clones.

Regarding this clone: Its target is not known.

The method was immunoSEQ multiplex PCR; TCRdb's version includes in-frame clones alone and lacks a portion of them. Found here are about 30,000 clones, 65% to 80% of them singletons; the top ten hold 29%. CDR3 length equals 13 residues. Losses at the gene ends were 4 bases for V and 2 bases for J; bases not matched to a gene: 5. Germline CDR1 SQVTM, CDR2 ANQGSEA. The sequences come from CD4+ or CD8+ T cells sorted from blood, collected in a trial of the OX40 agonist ivuxolimab. The sequence was obtained from an adult with an advanced solid tumor such as melanoma, head and neck, liver or kidney cancer. The V gene is TRBV29-1, the J gene TRBJ2-7; 7 bases are shared with TRBD1. CDR3 nucleotides: TGCAGCGTTGTTAGGGACAGACCCTACGAGCAGTACTTC. Translated, it gives CSVVRDRPYEQYF.